These 13 T cell receptor beta chains were all obtained from the same sample, sequenced in a study of T cell repertoires in cytomegalovirus infection. These TCRs are of unknown antigen specificity. TCRdb reanalysed the reads using MiXCR and keeps one entry per CDR3 protein. The sample carries around 500,000 distinct CDR3 sequences, about 42% recorded once. The sequences come from cultured PBMCs, collected from culture after CMV antigen stimulation. These receptors were taken from a human donor in good health (CMV status not recorded). Some clones in this sample may be carry-over from other donors' samples.

The J gene is TRBJ2-2, the V gene TRBV7-6, with 8 bases identical to TRBD1. The germline gives CDR1 SGHVS, CDR2 FNYEAQ. After removal of 5 bases from V and 6 bases from J, the junction contained 8 bases not matched to a gene. The CDR3 is 15 amino acids. The chain's CDR3 is CASSGQTGAAGELFF. CDR3 DNA sequence: TGTGCCAGCAGCGGCCAGACAGGGGCGGCCGGGGAGCTGTTTTTT. The full variable domain, in which reference TRBV7-6 and TRBJ2-2 provide the parts outside the CDR3, is GAGVSQSPRYKVTKRGQDVALRCDPISGHVSLYWYRQALGQGPEFLTYFNYEAQQDKSGLPNDRFSAERPEGSISTLTIQRTEQRDSAMYRCASSGQTGAAGELFFGEGSRLTVL.

This clonotype was found a few times. The chain carries TRBV7-6 and TRBJ1-4, with D possibly TRBD1 on 6 matching bases. The ends were cut back, 1 base at V and 3 bases at J, with 15 bases in the middle. From germline, CDR1 is SGHVS and CDR2 FNYEAQ. This CDR3 comprises 17 residues. The CDR3 DNA sequence: TGTGCCAGCAGCTTAGAAACAGGGTGTTGTGCTAATGAAAAACTGTTTTTT. Protein product: CASSLETGCCANEKLFF.

This clonotype showed up many times. The chain recombines TRBV7-2 with TRBJ2-3, with 11 bases lining up with TRBD2. Germline CDR1 is SGHTA and CDR2 is FQGNSA. V dropped 5 bases and J dropped 5; count of bases not matched to a gene: 12. This CDR3 is built from 17 residues. For the CDR3, the DNA is TGTGCCAGCAGCCAGCGGTCGGGTCTAGCGGGAGGAGATACGCAGTATTTT. Translated: CASSQRSGLAGGDTQYF.

The sample holds many counts of this clonotype. V is TRBV7-2 and J is TRBJ2-2; D gene uncertain. The germline V and J ends were trimmed by 5 bases and 1 base, with 11 bases remaining between them. The CDR3 is 15 amino acids. Germline-derived CDR1 and CDR2 are SGHTA and FQGNSA. This CDR3 reads CASSLAPGNTGELFF. In DNA form, the CDR3 reads TGTGCCAGCAGCCTCGCCCCGGGGAACACCGGGGAGCTGTTTTTT.

The V gene is TRBV12-3 or TRBV12-4, the J gene TRBJ2-1; 10 bases match TRBD2. J lost 9 bases, V lost 5 bases, and 7 bases had no gene match. This CDR3 spans 14 amino acids. The CDR3 region has the DNA TGTGCCAGCAGTGCAAGCGGGGGGGCCTTTGAGCAGTTCTTC. It is translated as CASSASGGAFEQFF.

The rearrangement links TRBV12-3 or TRBV12-4 to TRBJ2-7; TRBD2 agrees at 13 bases. The CDR3 extends over 14 amino acids. Unmatched junction bases numbered 2, after V lost 4 bases and J lost 5 bases. In nucleotides, the CDR3 is TGTGCCAGCAGTTCTACTAGCGGGGGGGACGAGCAGTACTTC. This translates into CASSSTSGGDEQYF.

The chain carries TRBV6-6 and TRBJ2-2; D might be TRBD1 (6 bases). The CDR3 totals 15 residues. Between the trimmed V and J ends, which lost 7 bases and 4 bases, there was a span of 16 bases. Germline V gene sequence: CDR1 MNHNY, CDR2 SVGAGI (reference sequence). The chain's CDR3 is CASTPLQGFTGELFF. CDR3 DNA sequence: TGTGCCAGCACCCCCCTCCAGGGGTTCACCGGGGAGCTGTTTTTT.

This clonotype occurred once. The gene calls are TRBV30 and TRBJ2-1, with D maybe TRBD2 (5 bases). This CDR3 has 11 residues. Trimming removed 3 bases from V and 8 bases from J, with 8 bases in between. From germline, CDR1 is GTSNPN and CDR2 SVGIG (reference sequence). The CDR3 loop reads CAWRAGDEQFF. For the CDR3, the DNA is TGTGCCTGGAGAGCCGGGGATGAGCAGTTCTTC.

The chain recombines TRBV19 with TRBJ2-1, with 15 bases aligning to TRBD2. The CDR3 is 16 residues long. CDR1 is LNHDA, CDR2 SQIVND, per germline (reference sequence). With V trimmed by 7 bases and J by 5 bases, 6 bases remained unmatched. CDR3 sequence: CASKGLAGGGHNEQFF. CDR3 nucleotide sequence: TGTGCCAGTAAGGGACTAGCGGGAGGAGGTCACAATGAGCAGTTCTTC. Combining the CDR3 with reference TRBV19 and TRBJ2-1 gives the whole variable domain DGGITQSPKYLFRKEGQNVTLSCEQNLNHDAMYWYRQDPGQGLRLIYYSQIVNDFQKGDIAEGYSVSREKKESFPLTVTSAQKNPTAFYLCASKGLAGGGHNEQFFGPGTRLTVL.

This clonotype has a handful of counts. This chain connects TRBV19 to TRBJ1-5, with D unclear. Deletions cut 0 bases from V and 7 bases from J, with 7 bases between. There are 13 residues in the CDR3. Germline CDR1 is LNHDA and CDR2 is SQIVND (reference sequence). The CDR3 here is CASSIDLSQPQHF. The CDR3 DNA is TGTGCCAGTAGTATAGACCTCTCCCAGCCCCAGCATTTT.

This chain joins TRBV5-5 and TRBJ2-1; D remains unclear. With 0 bases removed from V and 4 bases from J, the gap between germline ends came to 8 bases. This CDR3 has 14 amino acids. CDR1 is SGHKS, CDR2 YYEKEE, per germline (reference sequence). The CDR3 DNA is TGTGCCAGCAGCTTGGAACAGAATTACAATGAGCAGTTCTTC. Translated: CASSLEQNYNEQFF. The full variable domain, completed using reference TRBV5-5 and TRBJ2-1, is DAGVTQSPTHLIKTRGQQVTLRCSPISGHKSVSWYQQVLGQGPQFIFQYYEKEERGRGNFPDRFSARQFPNYSSELNVNALLLGDSALYLCASSLEQNYNEQFFGPGTRLTVL.

This clonotype was observed a few times. The genes are TRBV7-2 and TRBJ1-2; D not certain. Germline V CDR1 and CDR2: SGHTA, FQGNSA. The CDR3 runs to 16 residues. V lost 1 base and J 0 bases, leaving 12 bases between the germline ends. DNA of the CDR3: TGTGCCAGCAGCTTAGTCCCCGGGTGGGCTAACTATGGCTACACCTTC. As protein: CASSLVPGWANYGYTF.

The rearrangement uses TRBV20-1 and TRBJ2-3, with TRBD2 as a possible D gene (5 bases). The ends were cut back, 5 bases at V and 5 bases at J, with 17 bases in the middle. Germline CDR1 reads DFQATT; CDR2 reads SNEGSKA (reference sequence). This CDR3 contains 14 residues. CDR3 DNA sequence: TGCAGTGCTCCCAGGACTGTTGTGGGAGATACGCAGTATTTT. Its protein is CSAPRTVVGDTQYF.